One and the same sample provided the 23 T cell receptor beta chains below, sequenced in a study of CD8+CD57+ T cells in acquired aplastic anemia. By flow cytometry, patients selected for sequencing had shown an expansion of CD8+CD57+ cells. TCR beta VDJ and CDR3 were profiled, and genomic DNA was the template. TCRdb reanalysed the reads using MiXCR and keeps one entry per CDR3 protein. Among some 200,000 distinct CDR3 sequences listed, less than 75% were seen once. Sequences were obtained from sorted CD4+, CD8+, or CD8+CD57+ T cells (not recorded which) from PBMCs. The origin of the receptors is a human donor with aplastic anemia.

This chain connects TRBV7-3 to TRBJ2-1, with D uncertain. There are 13 residues in the CDR3. Looked up from germline, CDR1 is SGHTA and CDR2 is FQGTGA. Trimming stripped 2 bases from V and 11 bases from J, with 13 bases between. The CDR3 DNA reads TGTGCCAGCAGCTTAGACGAAGACACTAAGCAGTTCTTC. Protein sequence: CASSLDEDTKQFF.

This clonotype was seen many times. The gene calls are TRBV9 and TRBJ1-4; the D gene is possibly TRBD1 (5 bases). CDR1 and CDR2 (germline): SGDLS, YYNGEE. Trimming left V 4 bases short and J 6 bases short, with 13 bases between. The CDR3 length is 14 residues. The CDR3, as DNA: TGTGCCAGCAGCCCCTGGGGCTCGGATGAAAAACTGTTTTTT. It encodes CASSPWGSDEKLFF.

The chain uses TRBV24-1 and TRBJ2-5; 8 nucleotides match TRBD1. Germline-derived CDR1 and CDR2 are KGHDR and SFDVKD. V lost 7 bases to trimming and J lost 4 bases; unmatched junction nucleotides: 7. The CDR3 has 14 amino acids. The CDR3 region has the DNA TGTGCCACCAGATCCGCAGGGGGCGGAGAGACCCAGTACTTC. It translates to CATRSAGGGETQYF.

V and J are TRBV20-1 and TRBJ2-7, with D perhaps TRBD2 (6 bases). V was clipped by 2 bases and J by 1 base, with 12 bases between them. The CDR3 totals 14 residues. Per the germline V gene, CDR1 is DFQATT and CDR2 is SNEGSKA (reference sequence). Here the CDR3 reads CSARRGLPSYEQYF. The DNA of the CDR3 is TGCAGTGCTAGACGGGGACTGCCATCCTACGAGCAGTACTTC.

The rearrangement links TRBV7-2 to TRBJ2-2; D tentatively fits TRBD1 or TRBD2 (5 bases each). This CDR3 has 16 amino acids. V lost 5 bases to trimming and J lost 7 bases, with 20 bases between them. CDR1 SGHTA and CDR2 FQGNSA come from the germline V gene. CDR3 amino acids: CASSQATGDRGGELFF. The CDR3, as DNA: TGTGCCAGCAGCCAAGCAACCGGGGACCGGGGCGGGGAGCTGTTTTTT.

This chain connects TRBV14 to TRBJ1-2; D gene unclear. Per germline, CDR1 SGHDN and CDR2 FVKESK. V dropped 3 bases and J dropped 5 bases, with 10 bases sitting between them. CDR3 length: 13 amino acids. The CDR3 DNA reads TGTGCCAGCAGCCATTCAGCGCAGTATGGCTACACCTTC. Amino acid sequence: CASSHSAQYGYTF.

The chain links TRBV24-1 to TRBJ1-2; D is unresolved. The CDR3 totals 13 residues. With 4 bases removed from V and 5 bases from J, the gap between germline ends came to 10 bases. Germline CDR1 KGHDR, CDR2 SFDVKD. As DNA, the CDR3 is TGTGCCACCAGTGACTCCGGGTTTTATGGCTACACCTTC. This sequence encodes CATSDSGFYGYTF.

The rearrangement uses TRBV24-1 and TRBJ2-1; TRBD2 matches 12 bases. Germline V lookup: CDR1 KGHDR, CDR2 SFDVKD. The CDR3 contains 17 residues. V gave up 3 bases and J gave up 6 bases; unmatched junction bases: 8. The CDR3 nucleotides read TGTGCCACCAGTGATCGAACCGGACTAGCGGGGTTCAATGAGCAGTTCTTC. Amino acid sequence: CATSDRTGLAGFNEQFF.

The chain is built from TRBV10-3 and TRBJ1-5, with D uncertain. CDR1 and CDR2 (germline): ENHRY, SYGVKD. The CDR3 consists of 13 residues. Trimming took 2 bases from V and 8 from J, leaving 10 bases between them. For the CDR3, the DNA is TGTGCCATCAGTGAGACTACTAGTGAGCCCCAGCATTTT. Translating it yields CAISETTSEPQHF.

The chain links TRBV19 to TRBJ1-4, with TRBD1 as a possible D gene (5 bases). CDR1 is LNHDA and CDR2 is SQIVND in the germline V gene (reference sequence). Trimming took 9 bases from V and 7 from J, leaving 21 bases between them. The CDR3 contains 15 residues. The CDR3 spells CASRDLTINAEKLFF. Here the CDR3 DNA reads TGTGCCAGCCGGGACTTAACTATCAATGCTGAAAAACTGTTTTTT.

In this sample, this clonotype turned up a few times. The junction departs from germline at one end; a sequencing error may be responsible. J is TRBJ1-4 and V is TRBV3-1; tentatively, D is TRBD1 (6 bases). The CDR3 totals 14 residues. The germline CDR1 and CDR2 sequences are LGHDT and YNNKEL (reference sequence). CDR3 sequence (DNA): TGTGCCAGCAGCCAAGATCAGCCCCTGCAGGGGATTGTTTTT. Translated: CASSQDQPLQGIVF.

This clonotype was seen a few times. The V call is TRBV15, the J call TRBJ1-2; 9 bases align to TRBD1. Germline V CDR1 and CDR2: LNHNV, YYDKDF (reference sequence). V shed 4 bases, J shed 2 bases, and the junction held 2 bases outside the gene matches. This CDR3 region has 14 residues. For the CDR3, the DNA is TGTGCCACCAGCATAGGACAGGGGAACTATGGCTACACCTTC. Protein sequence: CATSIGQGNYGYTF.

The V call is TRBV20-1, the J call TRBJ1-1; maybe TRBD1 (6 bases). CDR3 length: 11 amino acids. Trimming removed 7 bases at V and 4 bases at J, with 10 bases between. Germline V CDR1 and CDR2: DFQATT, SNEGSKA (reference sequence). The CDR3 loop is CSVPGATEAFF. The CDR3 DNA reads TGCAGTGTCCCAGGGGCCACTGAAGCTTTCTTT.

This clonotype showed up just a few times. This chain links TRBV2 with TRBJ2-6, with D hard to call. This CDR3 comprises 14 residues. Germline V gene data show CDR1 as SNHLY and CDR2 as FYNNEI. Trimming took off 7 bases at V and 0 bases at J, with 7 bases between the two ends. CDR3 sequence (DNA): TGTGCCAGCAAAAAGAGCTCTGGGGCCAACGTCCTGACTTTC. Its protein is CASKKSSGANVLTF. Full variable domain (remainder filled in from reference TRBV2 and TRBJ2-6): EPEVTQTPSHQVTQMGQEVILRCVPISNHLYFYWYRQILGQKVEFLVSFYNNEISEKSEIFDDQFSVERPDGSNFTLKIRSTKLEDSAMYFCASKKSSGANVLTFGAGSRLTVL.

This clonotype was counted only a few times. V usage is TRBV20-1 and J usage is TRBJ2-7; D tentatively reads TRBD1 or TRBD2 (5 bases each). The CDR3 loop spans 15 amino acids. V was shortened by 1 base and J by 0 bases, with 13 bases between the two germline ends. The germline V gene has CDR1 DFQATT and CDR2 SNEGSKA (reference sequence). CDR3 protein: CSARVPGRGSYEQYF. In nucleotides, the CDR3 is TGCAGTGCTAGAGTACCGGGACGCGGCTCCTACGAGCAGTACTTC.

The chain is built from TRBV9 and TRBJ2-7; D is uncertain. The CDR3 contains 15 residues. Germline CDR1 SGDLS, CDR2 YYNGEE. Trimming took off 0 bases at V and 3 bases at J, with 13 bases between the two ends. The CDR3 bases are TGTGCCAGCAGCGTAGCGAACTACCCGAGCTACGAGCAGTACTTC. Amino acid sequence: CASSVANYPSYEQYF.

In its sample, this clonotype was seen a few times. The chain has TRBV2 and TRBJ2-6; D gene uncertain. V gave up 8 bases and J gave up 0 bases, with 2 bases separating them. The V gene's germline CDR1 is SNHLY and CDR2 FYNNEI. The CDR3 runs to 12 residues. CDR3 DNA: TGTGCCAGCGGCTCTGGGGCCAACGTCCTGACTTTC. This translates into CASGSGANVLTF.

The chain combines TRBV15 with TRBJ2-7; TRBD1 agrees at 11 bases. With 9 bases clipped from V and 5 bases from J, the junction kept 6 bases outside the gene matches. Germline V lookup: CDR1 LNHNV, CDR2 YYDKDF (reference sequence). The CDR3 runs 13 residues. The chain's CDR3 is CATNRDRGDEQYF. CDR3 nucleotides: TGTGCCACAAACCGGGACAGGGGGGACGAGCAGTACTTC. The variable domain in full, with the rest retrieved from reference TRBV15 and TRBJ2-7, is DAMVIQNPRYQVTQFGKPVTLSCSQTLNHNVMYWYQQKSSQAPKLLFHYYDKDFNNEADTPDNFQSRRPNTSFCFLDIRSPGLGDTAMYLCATNRDRGDEQYFGPGTRLTVT.

The CDR3 bases are TGTGCCAGCAGCCCGCAGACCGTAGGGACAGGGGCTTATGCAACTAATGAAAAACTGTTTTTT. The encoded protein is CASSPQTVGTGAYATNEKLFF. This sequence joins TRBV4-2 and TRBJ1-4; 10 nucleotides align to TRBD1. Germline trimming cut 4 bases from V and 0 bases from J; bases unmatched to any gene: 17. The CDR3 runs 21 residues. Germline V lookup: CDR1 LGHNA, CDR2 YNFKEQ.

To note about this clonotype: The junction and the germline gene differ at one end; a read error may be behind it. The rearrangement joins TRBV12-3 or TRBV12-4 to TRBJ2-3; 10 positions agree with TRBD2. The CDR3 spans 16 residues. CDR3 sequence: CASSLGPSGGTDTLYF. The CDR3 nucleotides are TGTGCCAGCAGTTTAGGGCCTAGCGGGGGCACAGATACGCTGTATTTT.

This clonotype was seen once. This rearrangement joins TRBV7-2 to TRBJ2-5; 8 nucleotides line up with TRBD1. Germline CDR1 and CDR2: SGHTA and FQGNSA. J was trimmed by 4 bases and V by 5 bases; bases with no gene match: 6. CDR3 length: 14 amino acids. The CDR3 nucleotides read TGTGCCAGCAGCCGTGGGGACAGGCTAGAGACCCAGTACTTC. Amino acid sequence: CASSRGDRLETQYF.

This clonotype came up a few times. This sequence joins TRBV5-6 and TRBJ2-5; the match to TRBD2 covers 10 bases. Germline-derived CDR1 and CDR2 are SGHDT and YYEEEE. V lost 3 bases and J lost 1; bases outside the gene matches: 9. This CDR3 has 17 residues. CDR3 nucleotide sequence: TGTGCCAGCAGCTCTACCATCGGACTAGCGGCCCAAGAGACCCAGTACTTC. Residues: CASSSTIGLAAQETQYF. The variable domain in full, completed from reference TRBV5-6 and TRBJ2-5, reads DAGVTQSPTHLIKTRGQQVTLRCSPKSGHDTVSWYQQALGQGPQFIFQYYEEEERQRGNFPDRFSGHQFPNYSSELNVNALLLGDSALYLCASSSTIGLAAQETQYFGPGTRLLVL.

CDR3 nucleotides: TGTGCCAGCAGTTTAGGTGGCAGGGGGTACGACGAGCAGTACTTC. Translated, it gives CASSLGGRGYDEQYF. V usage is TRBV28 and J usage is TRBJ2-7; 7 positions agree with TRBD1. The CDR3 has 15 amino acids. Germline V CDR1 and CDR2: MDHEN, SYDVKM. The ends lost 2 bases at V and 5 bases at J; junction bases unmatched: 9.